This T cell receptor (beta chain) was sequenced in a study of beta chain features in type 1 diabetes. General observations from the study: The study found moderately but significantly shorter TCRB CDR3s in all four CD4+ subsets of Type 1 diabetes patients. Diminished insertions and augmented deletions at VDJ junctions characterized type 1 diabetes patients.

The CDR3 contains 15 residues. The germline CDR1 and CDR2 sequences are MNHEY and SVGAGI. V was pared by 2 bases and J by 10 bases, with 8 bases of the junction left unmatched. As regards this clone: The target antigen is unknown.

Since all of the isolated RNA was reverse transcribed, expressed TCRB transcripts were what got sequenced. Profiled with immunoSEQ multiplex PCR; TCRdb holds only in-frame clones, not every one. The sample holds over 600,000 clones, 12% seen once. Averaging approximately 110 mL, one heparinised blood draw came from each individual donor. The TCR comes from a man in his thirties or forties with type 1 diabetes. Input material: naive CD4+ T cells from blood. V gene TRBV6-5 combines with J gene TRBJ1-6, with 7 bases identical to TRBD1. The CDR3 DNA reads as TGTGCCAGCAGTTACCGCCGACAGGGAGGGTCACCCCTCCACTTT. It translates to CASSYRRQGGSPLHF.